The clone carrying this T cell receptor (beta chain) appeared a single time. Its matching antigen is unknown. This entry is derived from a study of cytomegalovirus exposure and HLA in healthy donors. Study-wide points: As a later analysis showed, a missense DCLRE1C variant was linked to trimming of TCR beta V- and J-genes.

13 Jbeta primers and 60 Vbeta primers were used for the PCR. Sequenced by immunoSEQ multiplex PCR; TCRdb stores in-frame clones only, minus some. The sample lists 95,000 to 150,000 clones, roughly 63% occurring once. Per the germline V gene, CDR1 is SGHDT and CDR2 is YYEEEE. This CDR3 spans 14 amino acids. The ends lost 5 bases at V and 2 bases at J; junction bases unmatched: 5. The clonotype comes from a man aged 35-49 years in good health and CMV-seropositive. J is TRBJ2-7 and V is TRBV5-6, with 9 positions matching TRBD1. The sequenced sample was PBMCs. The CDR3 protein is CASRAQGATYEQYF. The CDR3 bases are TGTGCCAGCAGAGCACAGGGGGCCACCTACGAGCAGTACTTC. Variable domain in full (rest from reference TRBV5-6 and TRBJ2-7): DAGVTQSPTHLIKTRGQQVTLRCSPKSGHDTVSWYQQALGQGPQFIFQYYEEEERQRGNFPDRFSGHQFPNYSSELNVNALLLGDSALYLCASRAQGATYEQYFGPGTRLTVT.